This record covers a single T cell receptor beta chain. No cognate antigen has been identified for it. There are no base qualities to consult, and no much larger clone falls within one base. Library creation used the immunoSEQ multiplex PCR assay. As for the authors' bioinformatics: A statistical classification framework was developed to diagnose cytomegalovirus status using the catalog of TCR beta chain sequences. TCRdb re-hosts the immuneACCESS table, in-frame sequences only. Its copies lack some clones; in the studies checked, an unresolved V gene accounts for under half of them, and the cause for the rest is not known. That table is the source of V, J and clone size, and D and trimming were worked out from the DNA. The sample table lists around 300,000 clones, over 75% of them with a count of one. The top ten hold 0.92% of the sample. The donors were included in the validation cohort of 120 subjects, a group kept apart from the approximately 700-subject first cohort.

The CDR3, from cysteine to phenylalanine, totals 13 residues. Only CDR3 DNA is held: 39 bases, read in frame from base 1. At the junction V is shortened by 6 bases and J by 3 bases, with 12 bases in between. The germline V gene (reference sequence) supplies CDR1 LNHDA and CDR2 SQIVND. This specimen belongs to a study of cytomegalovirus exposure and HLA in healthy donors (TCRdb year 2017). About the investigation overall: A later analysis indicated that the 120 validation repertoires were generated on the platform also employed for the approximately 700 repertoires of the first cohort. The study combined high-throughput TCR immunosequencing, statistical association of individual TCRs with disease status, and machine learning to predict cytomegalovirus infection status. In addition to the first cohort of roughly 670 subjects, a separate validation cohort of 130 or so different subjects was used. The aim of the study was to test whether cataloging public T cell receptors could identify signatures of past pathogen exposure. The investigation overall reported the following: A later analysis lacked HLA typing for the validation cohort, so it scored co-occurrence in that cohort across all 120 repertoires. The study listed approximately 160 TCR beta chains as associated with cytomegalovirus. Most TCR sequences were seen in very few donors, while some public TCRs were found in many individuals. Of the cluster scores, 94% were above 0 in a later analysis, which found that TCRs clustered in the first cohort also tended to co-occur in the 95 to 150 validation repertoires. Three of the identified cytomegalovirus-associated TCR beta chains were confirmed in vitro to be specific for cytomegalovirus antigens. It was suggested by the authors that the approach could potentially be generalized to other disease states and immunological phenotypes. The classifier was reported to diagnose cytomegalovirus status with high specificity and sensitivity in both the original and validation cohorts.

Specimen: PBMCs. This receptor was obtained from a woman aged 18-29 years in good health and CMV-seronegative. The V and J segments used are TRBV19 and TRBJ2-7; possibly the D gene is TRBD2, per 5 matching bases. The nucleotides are TGTGCCAGTAGCAGCGGACTCAGCTACGAGCAGTACTTC. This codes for CASSSGLSYEQYF.